The 19 T cell receptor beta chains below come from one sample, sequenced in a study of blood T cell repertoires in COVID-19. TCRdb keeps only in-frame clones here, not all; method: immunoSEQ multiplex PCR. The sample lists approximately 290,000 clones; 85% to 90% were seen once. The sequenced material came from peripheral blood. The source is a man in his thirties or forties with acute or convalescent COVID-19.

The chain has TRBV28 and TRBJ1-4; 7 bases line up with TRBD1. CDR1 and CDR2 from the germline V gene are MDHEN and SYDVKM. J was trimmed by 7 bases and V by 1 base; bases with no gene match: 9. The CDR3 consists of 16 residues. CDR3 sequence reads: CASSLSGVGTVEKLFF. The DNA for the CDR3 is TGTGCCAGCAGTTTATCGGGCGTCGGGACAGTTGAAAAACTGTTTTTT.

The chain is built from TRBV19 and TRBJ1-4, with TRBD1 matching over 7 bases. Germline CDR1 LNHDA, CDR2 SQIVND (reference sequence). Trimming removed 6 bases from V and 4 bases from J; junction bases left unmatched: 11. The CDR3 contains 16 residues. Written as DNA, the CDR3 is TGTGCCAGTAGCCCCGGACCAGACAGGGTTAATGAAAAACTGTTTTTT. Translating it yields CASSPGPDRVNEKLFF.

The genes are TRBV9 and TRBJ2-1, with 9 bases that match TRBD1. V dropped 3 bases and J dropped 2; count of bases not matched to a gene: 3. The CDR3 is made up of 15 amino acids. Germline V gene sequence: CDR1 SGDLS, CDR2 YYNGEE. For the CDR3, the DNA is TGTGCCAGCAGCGAGGGACAGGGCCCCTACAATGAGCAGTTCTTC. Protein: CASSEGQGPYNEQFF.

The V gene is TRBV2, the J gene TRBJ2-7; D is ambiguous. Per the germline V gene, CDR1 is SNHLY and CDR2 is FYNNEI. Trimming stripped 8 bases from V and 3 bases from J, with 11 bases between. The CDR3 runs to 12 residues. The CDR3: CASPPGCYEQYF. The CDR3 DNA reads as TGTGCCAGCCCACCGGGTTGCTACGAGCAGTACTTC.

The rearrangement links TRBV6-2 or TRBV6-3 to TRBJ2-7; a weak D match, TRBD1 (5 bases). Germline CDR1 and CDR2: MNHEY and SVGEGT. Deletions cut 2 bases from V and 5 bases from J, with 13 bases between. This CDR3 is 14 amino acids long. The CDR3 protein is CASSYGRAVNEQYF. CDR3 bases: TGTGCCAGCAGTTACGGCAGGGCAGTCAACGAGCAGTACTTC.

The CDR3 loop is CASRLAGPKNIQYF. DNA of the CDR3: TGCGCCAGCAGACTAGCGGGTCCCAAAAACATTCAGTACTTC. V gene TRBV10-2 combines with J gene TRBJ2-4, with TRBD2 matching over 9 bases. CDR1 WSHSY and CDR2 SAAADI come from the germline V gene. V lost 6 bases to trimming and J lost 2 bases; unmatched junction nucleotides: 2. The length of the CDR3 is 14 residues.

The V gene is TRBV30, the J gene TRBJ1-4; 9 nucleotides match TRBD1. Germline V gene sequence: CDR1 GTSNPN, CDR2 SVGIG (reference sequence). This CDR3 is built from 17 residues. J was trimmed by 7 bases and V by 0 bases; bases with no gene match: 12. CDR3 sequence (DNA): TGTGCCTGGAGTGTACTTCGAGGACAGGGGTCTAGTGAAAAACTGTTTTTT. Residues: CAWSVLRGQGSSEKLFF.

The chain recombines TRBV5-1 with TRBJ1-3; no firm D call. This CDR3 contains 15 residues. In germline, CDR1 is SGHRS, CDR2 YFSETQ. Trimming cost V 1 base and J 3 bases, with 11 bases left between them. CDR3 loop: CASSLSSSLGNTIYF. CDR3 DNA: TGCGCCAGCAGCTTGTCCTCCTCCCTTGGAAACACCATATATTTT. The complete variable domain, with remaining parts taken from reference TRBV5-1 and TRBJ1-3, reads KAGVTQTPRYLIKTRGQQVTLSCSPISGHRSVSWYQQTPGQGLQFLFEYFSETQRNKGNFPGRFSGRQFSNSRSEMNVSTLELGDSALYLCASSLSSSLGNTIYFGEGSWLTVV.

This clone was seen a single time. This chain uses TRBV5-4 with TRBJ2-1; 9 nucleotides match TRBD2. The junction had 14 bases not matched to a gene; V was cut back by 4 bases and J by 0 bases. Germline V gene data show CDR1 as SGHNT and CDR2 as YYREEE (reference sequence). The CDR3 is 19 residues long. The CDR3 sequence is CASSDTLLAGSFSYNEQFF. The CDR3, as DNA: TGTGCCAGCAGCGATACCTTACTAGCGGGCTCCTTCTCCTACAATGAGCAGTTCTTC.

The rearrangement links TRBV6-2 or TRBV6-3 to TRBJ2-3; possible D gene TRBD2, 6 bases. Germline V lookup: CDR1 MNHEY, CDR2 SVGEGT. The CDR3 is made up of 12 amino acids. Between the trimmed V and J ends, which lost 4 bases and 12 bases, there was a span of 14 bases. The DNA for the CDR3 is TGTGCCAGCAGTTGGATTGGGGACTTTCAGTATTTT. Its protein product is CASSWIGDFQYF.

V is TRBV5-1 and J is TRBJ1-1; 10 bases agree with TRBD1. Germline V CDR1 and CDR2: SGHRS, YFSETQ. CDR3 length: 18 residues. Here the CDR3 reads CASGRTGTGVGVVSEAFF. CDR3 bases: TGCGCAAGCGGGAGAACCGGGACAGGGGTCGGGGTAGTCTCTGAAGCTTTCTTT.

The chain recombines TRBV30 with TRBJ2-3; 7 nucleotides line up with TRBD2. The CDR3 totals 16 residues. CDR1 is GTSNPN, CDR2 SVGIG, per germline (reference sequence). V was clipped by 1 base and J by 2 bases; unmatched bases: 9. CDR3 amino acids: CAWSGPLAGTTDTQYF. The CDR3 nucleotides are TGTGCCTGGAGTGGTCCATTAGCGGGTACCACAGATACGCAGTATTTT.

The chain uses TRBV28 and TRBJ2-5; tentatively, D is TRBD1 (6 bases). The V and J ends lost 5 bases and 2 bases respectively, with 12 bases between them. This CDR3 is 14 amino acids long. Germline loops: CDR1 MDHEN, CDR2 SYDVKM. This CDR3 reads CASSPGTMQETQYF. The CDR3 bases are TGTGCCAGCAGTCCCGGGACAATGCAAGAGACCCAGTACTTC.

The V and J genes are TRBV2 and TRBJ1-1; perhaps TRBD1 as D (5 bases). Per the germline V gene, CDR1 is SNHLY and CDR2 is FYNNEI. The CDR3 spans 14 residues. V shed 4 bases and J shed 1 base, with 10 bases lying between them. The CDR3 nucleotides are TGTGCCAGCAGTGTCCCTACAGGGAACACTGAAGCTTTCTTT. Translating gives CASSVPTGNTEAFF.

The chain combines TRBV6-5 with TRBJ2-7; 12 nucleotides match TRBD2. Unmatched junction bases numbered 5, after V lost 6 bases and J lost 5 bases. Germline V gives CDR1 MNHEY, CDR2 SVGAGI. The CDR3 runs to 14 residues. CDR3 in DNA: TGTGCCAGCAGCCCGACTAGCGGGAGTCACGAGCAGTACTTC. This gives the protein CASSPTSGSHEQYF.

The CDR3 reads CASSFPSLSSYNEQFF. The CDR3 DNA reads TGTGCCAGCAGCTTCCCCTCCCTCAGCTCCTACAATGAGCAGTTCTTC. The J gene is TRBJ2-1, the V gene TRBV7-8, with D unresolved. CDR1 and CDR2 (germline): SGHVS, FQNEAQ. The CDR3 is 16 residues long. Deletions cut 3 bases from V and 0 bases from J, with 12 bases between. Full variable domain (outside the CDR3, taken from reference TRBV7-8 and TRBJ2-1): GAGVSQSPRYKVAKRGQDVALRCDPISGHVSLFWYQQALGQGPEFLTYFQNEAQLDKSGLPSDRFFAERPEGSVSTLKIQRTQQEDSAVYLCASSFPSLSSYNEQFFGPGTRLTVL.

V is TRBV19 and J is TRBJ1-2; no firm D call. The germline CDR1 and CDR2 sequences are LNHDA and SQIVND (reference sequence). The CDR3 has 13 residues. V was shortened by 7 bases and J by 7 bases, with 16 bases between the two germline ends. In nucleotides, the CDR3 is TGTGCCAGTAAAGGAGATCGAAGGAGTGGCTACACCTTC. The encoded protein is CASKGDRRSGYTF. Filled out from reference TRBV19 and TRBJ1-2, the complete variable domain reads DGGITQSPKYLFRKEGQNVTLSCEQNLNHDAMYWYRQDPGQGLRLIYYSQIVNDFQKGDIAEGYSVSREKKESFPLTVTSAQKNPTAFYLCASKGDRRSGYTFGSGTRLTVV.

This clone was recorded only once. The J gene is TRBJ1-1, the V gene TRBV5-1; D is unresolved. The CDR3 loop spans 17 amino acids. V lost 1 base, J lost 0 bases, and 16 bases lay in between. The germline V gene encodes CDR1 SGHRS and CDR2 YFSETQ. Here the CDR3 reads CASSLFALASLNTEAFF. CDR3 DNA sequence: TGCGCCAGCAGCTTGTTCGCTCTGGCCTCCTTGAACACTGAAGCTTTCTTT.

This chain connects TRBV5-4 to TRBJ2-5; TRBD2 matches 7 bases. Germline CDR1 reads SGHNT; CDR2 reads YYREEE (reference sequence). J gave up 2 bases and V 4 bases, and 5 bases lay outside the gene matches. The CDR3 runs to 14 residues. The CDR3 sequence: CASSVGTKQETQYF. The CDR3 DNA reads as TGTGCCAGCAGCGTAGGGACTAAACAAGAGACCCAGTACTTC. The variable domain in full, with the rest retrieved from reference TRBV5-4 and TRBJ2-5, is ETGVTQSPTHLIKTRGQQVTLRCSSQSGHNTVSWYQQALGQGPQFIFQYYREEENGRGNFPPRFSGLQFPNYSSELNVNALELDDSALYLCASSVGTKQETQYFGPGTRLLVL.